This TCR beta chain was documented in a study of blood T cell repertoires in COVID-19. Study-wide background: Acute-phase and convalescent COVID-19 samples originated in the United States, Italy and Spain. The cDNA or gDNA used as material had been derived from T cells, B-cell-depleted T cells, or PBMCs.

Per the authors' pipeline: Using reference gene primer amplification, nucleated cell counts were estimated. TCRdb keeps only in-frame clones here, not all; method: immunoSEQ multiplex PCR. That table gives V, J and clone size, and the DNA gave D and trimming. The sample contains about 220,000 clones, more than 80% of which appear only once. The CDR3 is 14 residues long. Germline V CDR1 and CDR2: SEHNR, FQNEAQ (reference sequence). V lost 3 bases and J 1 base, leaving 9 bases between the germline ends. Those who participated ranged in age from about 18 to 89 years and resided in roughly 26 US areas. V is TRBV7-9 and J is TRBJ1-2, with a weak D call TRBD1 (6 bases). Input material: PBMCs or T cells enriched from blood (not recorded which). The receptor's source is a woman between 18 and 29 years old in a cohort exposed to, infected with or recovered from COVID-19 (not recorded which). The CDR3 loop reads CASSLTGDNYGYTF. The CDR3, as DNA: TGTGCCAGCAGCTTGACAGGAGATAACTATGGCTACACCTTC.